The present T cell receptor beta chain was sequenced within a study of T-cell memory formation after mild COVID-19. In TCRdb, the 5' RACE reads were re-called with MiXCR into one record per CDR3 protein. The table records some 120,000 distinct CDR3 sequences, approximately 6.2% of them present only once. This clonotype was seen only a few times. The material sequenced was PBMCs or a T cell subset sorted from them (not recorded which). This sequence was found in an adult woman who had mild COVID-19 (a few samples of this study predate the infection). Cell type and time point are not known.

The CDR3 DNA sequence: TGTGCCAGCAGCCAAGACAGATACTACGAGCAGTACTTC. Encoded protein: CASSQDRYYEQYF. V usage is TRBV7-9 and J usage is TRBJ2-7; possible D gene TRBD1, 5 bases. The V end lost 5 bases, the J end lost 3 bases, and 11 bases lay between the germline ends. This CDR3 comprises 13 residues. CDR1 and CDR2 from the germline V gene are SEHNR and FQNEAQ (reference sequence).